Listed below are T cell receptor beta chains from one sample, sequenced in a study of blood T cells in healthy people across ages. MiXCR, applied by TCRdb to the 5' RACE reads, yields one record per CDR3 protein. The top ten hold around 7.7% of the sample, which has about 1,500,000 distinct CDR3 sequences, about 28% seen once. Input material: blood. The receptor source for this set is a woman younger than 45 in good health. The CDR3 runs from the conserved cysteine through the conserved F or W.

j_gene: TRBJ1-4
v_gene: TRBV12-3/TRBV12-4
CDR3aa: CAISRSRQVGDEKLFF

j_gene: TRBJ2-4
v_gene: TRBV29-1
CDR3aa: CSVTQDRTSNIQYF

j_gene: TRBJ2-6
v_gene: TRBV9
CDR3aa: CASSVVLAAGANVLTF

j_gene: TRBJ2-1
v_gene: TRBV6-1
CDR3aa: CASTTGWGDEQFF

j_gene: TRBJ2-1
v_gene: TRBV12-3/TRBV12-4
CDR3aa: CASSLAQGASGSGVNEQFF

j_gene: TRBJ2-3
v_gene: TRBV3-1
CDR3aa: CASSQDLGRADAQYF

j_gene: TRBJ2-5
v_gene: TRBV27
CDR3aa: CASRPKQIQETQYF

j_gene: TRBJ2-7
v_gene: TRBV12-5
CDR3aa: CASGTERDEQYF

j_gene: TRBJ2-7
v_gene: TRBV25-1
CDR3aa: CASSERSTSLNSYEQYF

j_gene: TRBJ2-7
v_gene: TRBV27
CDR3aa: CASSLIWSSYNEQYF

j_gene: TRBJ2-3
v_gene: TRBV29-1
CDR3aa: CSVGVRGSPEDTQYF

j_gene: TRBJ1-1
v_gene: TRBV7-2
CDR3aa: CASSSSTGGVSEAFF

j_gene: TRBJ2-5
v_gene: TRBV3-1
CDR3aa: CASSQDREGLETQYF

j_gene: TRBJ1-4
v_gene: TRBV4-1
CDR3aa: CASSQGTGGIGNEKLFF

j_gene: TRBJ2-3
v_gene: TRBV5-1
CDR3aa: CASSLADRSDTQYF

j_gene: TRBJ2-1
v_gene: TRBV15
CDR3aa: CAARKDRGKYNEQFF

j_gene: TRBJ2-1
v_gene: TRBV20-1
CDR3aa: CSVPGLAGSSEQFF

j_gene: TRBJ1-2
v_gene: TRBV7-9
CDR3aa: CASSQNVDYGYTF

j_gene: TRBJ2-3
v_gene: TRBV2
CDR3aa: CASSEESGGVSTDTQYF

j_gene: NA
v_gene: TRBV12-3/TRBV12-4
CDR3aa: CASSLAGGADEQYF

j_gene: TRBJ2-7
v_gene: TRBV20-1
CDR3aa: CSASQGSIAGAEEQYF

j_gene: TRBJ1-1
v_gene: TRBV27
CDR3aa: CASSSGLQGVAFF

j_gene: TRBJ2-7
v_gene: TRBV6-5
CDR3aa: CAINHQTPRGSYEQYF

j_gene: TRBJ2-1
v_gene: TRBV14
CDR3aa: CASSQDLGEGQVYNEQFF

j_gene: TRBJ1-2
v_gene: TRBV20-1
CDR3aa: CSVSPTGSDGYTF

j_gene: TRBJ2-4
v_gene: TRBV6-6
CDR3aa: CASTGLADRNIQYF

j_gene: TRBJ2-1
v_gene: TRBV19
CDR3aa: CASSTYLIYNEQFF

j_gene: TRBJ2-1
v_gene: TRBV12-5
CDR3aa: CASGPRLRGGYNEQFF

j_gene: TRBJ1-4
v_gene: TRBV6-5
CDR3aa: CASSYGGARREKLFF

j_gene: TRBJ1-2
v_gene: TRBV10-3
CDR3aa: CAISESEYYGYTF

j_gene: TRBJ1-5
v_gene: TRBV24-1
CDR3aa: CAASVSGAGNQPQHF

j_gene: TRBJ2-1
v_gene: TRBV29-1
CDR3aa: CSVGGNNEQFF

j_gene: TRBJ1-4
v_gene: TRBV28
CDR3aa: CASSFNGAATNEKLFF

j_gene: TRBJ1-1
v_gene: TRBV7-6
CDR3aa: CASSRGQMNTEAFF

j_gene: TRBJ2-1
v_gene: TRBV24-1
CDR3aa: CATSAAGTPNEQFF

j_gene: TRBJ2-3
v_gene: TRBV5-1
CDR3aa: CASSLAEGGNTDTQYF

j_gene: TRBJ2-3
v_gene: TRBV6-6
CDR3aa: CASSYSSGTDTQYF

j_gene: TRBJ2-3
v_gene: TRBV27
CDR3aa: CASSLAGLAGGLEGDTQYF

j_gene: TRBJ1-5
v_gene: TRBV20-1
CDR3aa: CSAIASASGNQPQHF

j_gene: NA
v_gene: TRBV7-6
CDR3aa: CASSSPGQGWETQYF

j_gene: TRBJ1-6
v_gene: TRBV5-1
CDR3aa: CASRGAGDSPLHF

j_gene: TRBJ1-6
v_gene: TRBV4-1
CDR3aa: CASSQGGGTLRGSPLHF

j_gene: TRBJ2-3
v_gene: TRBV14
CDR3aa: CASSQVRPRTDTQYF

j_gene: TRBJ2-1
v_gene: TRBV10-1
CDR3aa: CASSYGLAGRRGQFF

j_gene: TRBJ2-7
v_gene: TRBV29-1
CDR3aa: CSVEGGGARAYSEQYF

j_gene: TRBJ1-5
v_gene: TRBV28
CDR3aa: CASSLRAGSYQPQHF

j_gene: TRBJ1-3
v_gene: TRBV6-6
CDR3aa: CASSSGTYSGNTIYF

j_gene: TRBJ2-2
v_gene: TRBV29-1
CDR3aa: CSTPAAGRWDGELFF